This T cell receptor beta chain was captured by sequencing in a study of blood T cell repertoires in COVID-19. Background on the study: Sources were T cells, B-cell-depleted T cells, or PBMCs; the material itself was cDNA or gDNA.

This clone was seen only once. Original methodology: Reference gene primer amplification yielded estimated nucleated cell counts. Repertoires were generated with immunoSEQ multiplex PCR, while TCRdb's copy carries only in-frame clones and drops some. D and trimming come from the DNA, and the V and J calls and clone size come from that table. The sample has around 270,000 clones, about 90% seen once. Seattle patients were enrolled while actively infected and followed longitudinally. Per the germline V gene, CDR1 is PRHDT and CDR2 is FYEKMQ (reference sequence). V trimming: 4 bases; J trimming: 2 bases; junction bases outside the gene matches: 6. This CDR3 contains 15 residues.

The sequence came from a person under 35 with COVID-19, enrolled during active disease. The chain recombines TRBV13 with TRBJ1-1; 8 nucleotides line up with TRBD1. Sequencing was performed on peripheral blood. CDR3 DNA sequence: TGTGCCAGCAGCTCCCCGGACAGGGCCAACACTGAAGCTTTCTTT. Translating gives CASSSPDRANTEAFF.